The clone carrying this T cell receptor (beta chain) has at least ten counts. Its antigen is not identified. A patient was excluded if there was uncontrolled infection, other autoimmune disease, pregnancy or lactation. Germline CDR1 reads SNHLY; CDR2 reads FYNNEI. This CDR3 has 12 residues. V gave up 3 bases and J gave up 3 bases, with 5 bases separating them. These data come from a study of T cells in Graves' hyperthyroidism and ophthalmopathy. Overall study context: The initial diagnosis was the point when peripheral blood was collected, ahead of any treatment. Whole-study findings and limits: Most thyroid clonotypes that were expanded above 0.001 also turned up in blood.

TCR beta CDR3 sequences were amplified from RNA transcripts. Carried out on the TCR CDR3, a first-round RT-PCR used the HTBI primer set. TCRdb independently ran MiXCR on the multiplex PCR reads; one entry per CDR3 protein. The sample has around 190,000 distinct CDR3 sequences, roughly 17% seen once. The sequence was obtained from a woman aged 50 to 65 with Graves' hyperthyroidism. The rearrangement uses TRBV2 and TRBJ1-1, with D unresolved. What was sequenced was blood. This CDR3 reads CASSDDYTEAFF. Written as DNA, the CDR3 is TGTGCCAGCAGTGACGACTACACTGAAGCTTTCTTT.